These T cell receptor beta chains were read from a single sample in a study of response to subunit inactivated influenza vaccine. One entry per CDR3 protein results from TCRdb running MiXCR on the RT-PCR reads. The profile shows about 520,000 distinct CDR3 sequences, less than 30% of them singletons. Source: CD4+ T cells sorted from PBMCs, taken about 5 days after vaccination. The receptor set was obtained from a man aged 45-65 years who received an inactivated influenza vaccine. Each CDR3 is given with its conserved first and last residue. A D gene is named only where the DNA matches it firmly. Clone size is shown for a subset of rows, as once, few, many or a class of expanded clone.

j_gene	v_gene	d_gene	abundance	CDR3aa	CDR3nt
TRBJ2-3	TRBV4-1	NA	NA	CASSPGIVNTDTQYF	TGCGCCAGCAGCCCCGGGATAGTTAACACAGATACGCAGTATTTT
TRBJ2-7	TRBV15	TRBD2	NA	CATSRGGTSAYTEQYF	TGTGCCACCAGCAGAGGAGGGACTAGCGCCTACACAGAGCAGTACTTC
TRBJ1-4	TRBV5-6	NA	NA	CASSSSGLPNEKLFF	TGTGCCAGCAGTTCTTCAGGGTTGCCTAATGAAAAACTGTTTTTT
TRBJ2-7	TRBV6-1	TRBD2	NA	CASSRGLAEPSYEQYF	TGTGCCAGCAGCCGGGGACTAGCGGAGCCCTCCTACGAGCAGTACTTC
TRBJ2-5	TRBV6-5	TRBD1	few	CASSSGTGGETQYF	TGTGCCAGCAGTTCCGGGACAGGGGGCGAGACCCAGTACTTC
TRBJ1-4	TRBV2	NA	many	CASSGGDSLNEKLFF	TGTGCCAGCAGTGGAGGAGACAGCCTAAATGAAAAACTGTTTTTT
TRBJ2-3	TRBV20-1	NA	many	CSARALGFSTDTQYF	TGCAGTGCTAGGGCTCTCGGGTTTAGCACAGATACGCAGTATTTT
TRBJ2-5	TRBV11-1	NA	few	CASSAVSQETQYF	TGTGCCAGCAGCGCGGTTTCGCAAGAGACCCAGTACTTC
TRBJ2-3	TRBV20-1	TRBD2	NA	CSANSGGATDTQYF	TGCAGTGCTAACAGCGGGGGAGCCACAGATACGCAGTATTTT
TRBJ2-7	TRBV28	NA	NA	CASSFSSGGTYEQYF	TGTGCCAGCAGTTTTAGTAGCGGTGGGACCTACGAGCAGTACTTC
TRBJ2-1	TRBV11-2	NA	few	CASSFEGGYRPNEQFF	TGTGCCAGCAGCTTCGAGGGGGGATACCGGCCCAATGAGCAGTTCTTC
TRBJ2-5	TRBV5-5	NA	once	CASSLSPSAYRKETQYF	TGTGCCAGCAGCTTATCCCCTAGCGCTTACCGTAAAGAGACCCAGTACTTC
TRBJ2-7	TRBV7-9	TRBD1	few	CASSVRAGGSYEQYF	TGTGCCAGCAGCGTACGAGCAGGGGGTAGCTACGAGCAGTACTTC
TRBJ2-3	TRBV20-1	NA	few	CSARVDSRPVF	TGCAGTGCTAGAGTGGACAGTCGCCCTGTATTT
TRBJ2-5	TRBV7-2	NA	NA	CASSRGGLETQYF	TGTGCCAGCTCAAGGGGCGGATTAGAGACCCAGTACTTC
TRBJ1-6	TRBV2	NA	few	CASSERQVWNSPLHF	TGTGCCAGCAGTGAGAGACAGGTCTGGAATTCACCCCTCCACTTT
TRBJ2-1	TRBV18	NA	few	CASSPDRGREQFF	TGTGCCAGCTCACCGGATCGGGGGCGTGAGCAGTTCTTC
TRBJ1-1	TRBV7-9	NA	NA	CASSSSRGSNTEAFF	TGTGCCAGCAGCTCCAGCAGGGGAAGTAACACTGAAGCTTTCTTT
TRBJ2-1	TRBV29-1	NA	few	CSVKKGAIGDEQFF	TGCAGCGTAAAAAAAGGGGCCATAGGTGATGAGCAGTTCTTC
TRBJ1-2	TRBV6-5	NA	NA	CASSSADRGYTF	TGTGCCAGCAGTTCCGCCGACAGGGGCTACACCTTC
TRBJ2-7	TRBV20-1	TRBD2	few	CSALAGRNYEQYF	TGCAGTGCGCTAGCGGGTCGGAACTACGAGCAGTACTTC
TRBJ2-3	TRBV25-1	NA	NA	CASSASGTTFWYF	TGTGCCAGCAGTGCCAGCGGAACCACCTTTTGGTATTTT
TRBJ2-1	TRBV4-3	NA	NA	CASSQDPGAGYNEQFF	TGCGCCAGCAGCCAAGATCCAGGGGCCGGCTACAATGAGCAGTTCTTC
TRBJ1-2	TRBV7-9	NA	NA	CASSIQGLRGYTF	TGTGCCAGCAGCATACAGGGTTTACGAGGCTACACCTTC
TRBJ1-1	TRBV7-8	NA	NA	CASSPASEAFF	TGTGCCAGCAGCCCAGCCAGTGAAGCTTTCTTT
TRBJ2-7	TRBV27	NA	NA	CASSLSALGPYEQYF	TGTGCCAGCAGTTTATCTGCCCTAGGCCCCTACGAGCAGTACTTC
TRBJ1-1	TRBV4-3	NA	NA	CASSNLGLTEAFF	TGCGCCAGCAGCAACCTGGGGTTAACTGAAGCTTTCTTT
TRBJ2-5	TRBV20-1	TRBD2	few	CSATPYAAGGQETQYF	TGCAGTGCTACCCCTTATGCAGCGGGGGGACAAGAGACCCAGTACTTC
TRBJ1-1	TRBV5-4	TRBD1	NA	CASSLASGGTVNTEAFF	TGTGCCAGCAGCTTGGCTTCGGGGGGGACAGTGAACACTGAAGCTTTCTTT
TRBJ1-5	TRBV24-1	TRBD1	once	CATSDQSGTENQPQHF	TGTGCCACCAGTGATCAGTCCGGGACAGAAAATCAGCCCCAGCATTTT
TRBJ2-1	TRBV7-2	NA	NA	CASSFGRAYNEQFF	TGTGCCAGCAGCTTTGGCAGGGCCTACAATGAGCAGTTCTTC
TRBJ2-1	TRBV5-1	TRBD1	few	CASSFRDRGLDEQFF	TGCGCCAGCAGCTTCCGGGACAGGGGGCTCGATGAGCAGTTCTTC
TRBJ1-1	TRBV10-3	TRBD1	few	CAIRQGTLYGEAFF	TGTGCCATCAGACAGGGGACCCTCTACGGTGAAGCTTTCTTT
TRBJ2-5	TRBV4-3	NA	NA	CASSQDVSHQETQYF	TGCGCCAGCAGCCAAGATGTATCCCACCAAGAGACCCAGTACTTC
TRBJ1-5	TRBV20-1	NA	NA	CSASLGPGGQPQHF	TGCAGTGCTAGCTTGGGACCCGGGGGTCAGCCCCAGCATTTT
TRBJ2-7	TRBV27	TRBD2	NA	CASIKTSGLSSEQYF	TGTGCCAGCATCAAGACTAGCGGATTGTCTAGCGAGCAGTACTTC
TRBJ2-3	TRBV6-2/TRBV6-3	NA	NA	CASSYPGNTDTQYF	TGTGCCAGCAGTTACCCGGGAAACACAGATACGCAGTATTTT
TRBJ1-2	TRBV7-9	NA	NA	CASSLGKDYGYTF	TGTGCCAGCAGCTTGGGGAAAGACTATGGCTACACCTTC
TRBJ2-2	TRBV5-6	NA	NA	CASSRRIGELFF	TGTGCCAGCAGCCGCAGGATCGGGGAGCTGTTTTTT
TRBJ1-1	TRBV5-1	NA	NA	CASSSLDSNTEAFF	TGCGCCAGCAGCTCGCTTGACAGTAACACTGAAGCTTTCTTT
TRBJ1-2	TRBV7-8	NA	NA	CASRLGVEGYTF	TGTGCCAGCAGGTTAGGTGTGGAGGGCTACACCTTC
TRBJ1-1	TRBV27	NA	NA	CASSLIFGRENTEAFF	TGTGCCAGCAGTCTCATTTTCGGACGGGAGAACACTGAAGCTTTCTTT
TRBJ1-1	TRBV5-1	NA	NA	CASSLDYNRDTEAFF	TGCGCCAGCAGCTTGGATTACAATAGAGACACTGAAGCTTTCTTT